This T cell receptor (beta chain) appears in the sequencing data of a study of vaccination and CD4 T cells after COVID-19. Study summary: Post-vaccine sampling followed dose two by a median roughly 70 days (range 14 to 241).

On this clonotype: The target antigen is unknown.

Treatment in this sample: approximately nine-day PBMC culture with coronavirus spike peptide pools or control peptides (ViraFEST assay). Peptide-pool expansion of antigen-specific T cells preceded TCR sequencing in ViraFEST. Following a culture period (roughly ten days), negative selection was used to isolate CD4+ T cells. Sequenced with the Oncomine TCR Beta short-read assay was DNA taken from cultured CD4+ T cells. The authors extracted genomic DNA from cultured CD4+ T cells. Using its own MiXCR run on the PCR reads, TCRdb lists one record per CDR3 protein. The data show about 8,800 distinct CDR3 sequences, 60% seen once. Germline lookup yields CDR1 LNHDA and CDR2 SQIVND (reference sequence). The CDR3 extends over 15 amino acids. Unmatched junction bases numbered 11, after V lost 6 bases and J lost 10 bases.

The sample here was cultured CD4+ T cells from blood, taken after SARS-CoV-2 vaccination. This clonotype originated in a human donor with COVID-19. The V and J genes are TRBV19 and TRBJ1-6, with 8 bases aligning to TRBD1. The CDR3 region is CASSVVRGRQSPLHF. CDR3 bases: TGTGCCAGTAGCGTTGTCAGGGGGCGGCAGTCACCCCTCCACTTT.